A selection of T cell receptor beta chains follows, all from one sample in a study of T cells in Graves' hyperthyroidism and ophthalmopathy. TCRdb recomputed calls from the multiplex PCR reads with MiXCR, one row per CDR3 protein. Of around 660,000 distinct CDR3 sequences in the sample, 45% are singletons; the top ten hold less than 9%. Specimen: peripheral blood or thyroid tissue (not recorded which). The receptor source for this set is an adult man with Graves' disease, either hyperthyroidism or ophthalmopathy (not recorded which). Both conserved end residues are part of each CDR3. A D gene is named only where the DNA matches it firmly. A row's size may be missing; if present it is once, few, many or a size class.

TRBV15	TRBJ1-5	.	many	TGTGCCACCAGCAGAGATTGGAGGGAGGGAGATAGCAATCAGCCCCAGCATTTT	CATSRDWREGDSNQPQHF
TRBV11-2	TRBJ1-6	.	few	TGTGCCAGCAGCCTTCGAGGGGCCCTCCACTTT	CASSLRGALHF
TRBV12-3/TRBV12-4	TRBJ1-5	.	.	TGTGCCAGCAGTTTAGCACTGGGGGGTAGGAGCAATCAGCCCCAGCATTTT	CASSLALGGRSNQPQHF
TRBV19	TRBJ1-1	TRBD1	.	TGTGCCAGTAGAAAGGGCCAGGGGGTCATGGACACTGAAGCTTTCTTT	CASRKGQGVMDTEAFF
TRBV2	TRBJ1-3	TRBD1	.	TGTGCCAGCCGAGGTTGGACAGGGGCCGGAAACACCATATATTTT	CASRGWTGAGNTIYF
TRBV6-5	TRBJ2-5	.	.	TGTGCCAGCAGTTACACCGGGACCGAAGAGACCCAGTACTTC	CASSYTGTEETQYF
TRBV5-4	TRBJ2-6	.	few	TGTGCCAGCAGCGTTGGAGGGCACTCTGGGGCCAACGTCCTGACTTTC	CASSVGGHSGANVLTF
TRBV24-1	TRBJ1-2	.	.	TGTGCCACCAGTCTCGGATCCTATGGCTACACCTTC	CATSLGSYGYTF
TRBV29-1	TRBJ1-2	.	few	TGCAGCTTGGTTGATCGAGGGGGTGTCTATGGCTACACCTTC	CSLVDRGGVYGYTF
TRBV10-3	TRBJ1-1	.	.	TGTGCCATCGGGGGAGGGGCCGACACTGAAGCTTTCTTT	CAIGGGADTEAFF
TRBV12-3/TRBV12-4	TRBJ1-4	TRBD1	many	TGTGCCAGCAGTTTACCGGGACAGGACGAAAAACTGTTTTTT	CASSLPGQDEKLFF
TRBV11-1	TRBJ2-7	.	.	TGTGCCAGCAGCGTCCGGTCCCCCTACGAGCAGTACTTC	CASSVRSPYEQYF
TRBV7-4	TRBJ1-6	TRBD1	few	TGTGCCAGCAGGCCGACAGGGGATAATTCACCCCTCCACTTT	CASRPTGDNSPLHF
TRBV2	TRBJ1-2	.	many	TGTGCCAGCAGTGAAGAGGTCCCAACCTATGGCTACACCTTC	CASSEEVPTYGYTF
TRBV5-1	TRBJ1-2	.	.	TGCGCCACGGGATGGTTGGGCCTCTATGGCTACACCTTC	CATGWLGLYGYTF
TRBV15	TRBJ1-3	.	.	TGTGCCACCAGCAGGGAACCGTCCTCTGGAAACACCATATATTTT	CATSREPSSGNTIYF
TRBV5-1	TRBJ1-6	.	many	TGCGCCAGCAGCTTGGACTCCTTGACCCTCCACTTT	CASSLDSLTLHF
TRBV20-1	TRBJ1-5	TRBD1	few	TGCAGTGCTAGGAGGGCCAGGGACAGGGGCGATCAGCCCCAGCATTTT	CSARRARDRGDQPQHF
TRBV30	TRBJ1-2	.	.	TGTGCCTGGAGGGAGGTCCATGGCTACACCTTC	CAWREVHGYTF
TRBV6-5	TRBJ1-5	.	few	TGTGCCAGCAGTGTAGACCAGGGGAATGGCAATCAGCCCCAGCATTTT	CASSVDQGNGNQPQHF